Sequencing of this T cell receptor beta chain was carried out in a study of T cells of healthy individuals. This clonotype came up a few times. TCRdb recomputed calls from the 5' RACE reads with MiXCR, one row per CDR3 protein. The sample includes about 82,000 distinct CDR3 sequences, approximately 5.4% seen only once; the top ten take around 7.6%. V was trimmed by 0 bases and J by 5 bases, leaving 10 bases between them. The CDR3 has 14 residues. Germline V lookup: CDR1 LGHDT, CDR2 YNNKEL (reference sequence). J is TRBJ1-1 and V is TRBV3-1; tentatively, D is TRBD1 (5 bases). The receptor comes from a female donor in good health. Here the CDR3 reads CASSQEKGWTEAFF. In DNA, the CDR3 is TGTGCCAGCAGCCAAGAAAAGGGGTGGACTGAAGCTTTCTTT.